These 17 T cell receptor beta chains were sequenced from one sample in a study of T cells after yellow fever vaccination. TCRdb itself ran the 5' RACE reads through MiXCR, one entry per CDR3 protein. The data hold 250,000 to 300,000 distinct CDR3 sequences, with roughly 13% observed a single time. Here the sequenced sample was CD4+ T cells sorted from PBMCs, taken 45 days after the yellow fever booster vaccination. Receptors originate from a young man who received the YFV17D yellow fever vaccine.

This clonotype has a handful of counts. The rearrangement uses TRBV5-6 and TRBJ2-1; no clear D gene. This CDR3 contains 15 residues. Germline assignment: CDR1 SGHDT and CDR2 YYEEEE. Trimming left V 4 bases short and J 4 bases short, with 15 bases between. CDR3 loop: CASSGRPRLYNEQFF. Here the CDR3 DNA reads TGTGCCAGCAGCGGAAGACCCAGGTTGTACAATGAGCAGTTCTTC.

This clonotype turned up a few times. This chain links TRBV20-1 with TRBJ2-7, with D possibly TRBD1 on 7 matching bases. CDR3 size: 15 residues. V dropped 3 bases and J dropped 1 base, with 16 bases sitting between them. Germline CDR1 reads DFQATT; CDR2 reads SNEGSKA (reference sequence). The CDR3 DNA follows: TGCAGTGCTAGGGACAGGAGGGGCCCTTCCTACGAGCAGTACTTC. Translation: CSARDRRGPSYEQYF.

Regarding this clonotype: This sequence may be a read error, since a much larger clone differs from it by one base. Lacking the conserved final phenylalanine or tryptophan, this CDR3 likely reflects a read error. For the CDR3, the DNA is TGCAGCGTGGCCGGGACCACTAATCAGCCCCAGCATGTT. Its protein is CSVAGTTNQPQHV. The chain combines TRBV29-1 with TRBJ1-5, with a possible D match to TRBD1 (5 bases). In germline, CDR1 is SQVTM, CDR2 ANQGSEA. The CDR3 is 13 amino acids. V lost 6 bases and J 4 bases, leaving 13 bases between the germline ends.

There are a few counts of this clonotype. V is TRBV10-3 and J is TRBJ2-3, with 11 bases lining up with TRBD2. CDR3 size: 18 residues. Germline CDR1 reads ENHRY; CDR2 reads SYGVKD. V dropped 6 bases and J dropped 0; count of bases not matched to a gene: 11. CDR3 in DNA: TGTGCCATCAGCCGAACTCCGGGACTAGCGGAAAGCACAGATACGCAGTATTTT. Translating gives CAISRTPGLAESTDTQYF.

The J gene is TRBJ2-5, the V gene TRBV7-2, with 7 nucleotides matching TRBD2. Germline V gene data show CDR1 as SGHTA and CDR2 as FQGNSA. V was pared by 4 bases and J by 6 bases, with 14 bases of the junction left unmatched. CDR3 length equals 16 residues. In DNA, the CDR3 is TGTGCCAGCAGCTCCGAGCGGGACCCCCGTAGGCAGACCCAGTACTTC. It translates to CASSSERDPRRQTQYF. The whole variable domain, filled in from reference TRBV7-2 and TRBJ2-5, reads GAGVSQSPSNKVTEKGKDVELRCDPISGHTALYWYRQSLGQGLEFLIYFQGNSAPDKSGLPSDRFSAERTGGSVSTLTIQRTQQEDSAVYLCASSSERDPRRQTQYFGPGTRLLVL.

This clonotype has only a few counts. The chain links TRBV5-1 to TRBJ1-1; no clear D gene. The CDR3 consists of 14 residues. V lost 1 base, J lost 2 bases, and 9 bases lay in between. From germline, CDR1 is SGHRS and CDR2 YFSETQ. The DNA of the CDR3 is TGCGCCAGCAGCTTGATCGGGATTAACACTGAAGCTTTCTTT. This translates into CASSLIGINTEAFF.

The genes are TRBV29-1 and TRBJ2-5; the D gene could be TRBD1 or TRBD2 (5 bases each). The CDR3 runs 13 residues. Germline V gene lookup returns CDR1 SQVTM and CDR2 ANQGSEA. V shed 7 bases and J shed 4 bases, with 16 bases lying between them. The CDR3 nucleotides are TGCAGCGGCCGGGGCTTTTTCGGAGAGACCCAGTACTTC. This gives the protein CSGRGFFGETQYF.

The rearrangement uses TRBV6-1 and TRBJ2-7, with D perhaps TRBD2 (5 bases). Germline V gene sequence: CDR1 MNHNS, CDR2 SASEGT. The CDR3 has 13 residues. V gave up 2 bases and J gave up 5 bases, with 10 bases separating them. The CDR3 loop is CASSERWRDEQYF. CDR3 DNA: TGTGCCAGCAGTGAACGGTGGCGGGACGAGCAGTACTTC.

This clonotype has a single count. Compared with germline, one end of the junction differs, possibly owing to a read error. The gene calls are TRBV20-1 and TRBJ2-7, with D maybe TRBD2 (6 bases). The CDR3 sequence is 16 residues long. CDR1 and CDR2 (germline): DFQATT, SNEGSKA (reference sequence). The CDR3 sequence: CTARDQRGRDGYEQYF. The CDR3 nucleotides are TGCACTGCTAGAGATCAACGCGGGCGGGATGGCTACGAGCAGTACTTC.

The rearrangement joins TRBV20-1 to TRBJ2-7, with TRBD1 matching over 8 bases. The CDR3 runs to 14 residues. Germline assignment: CDR1 DFQATT and CDR2 SNEGSKA (reference sequence). V shed 3 bases and J 3 bases; nucleotides not matched to a gene: 7. This CDR3 is CSASPTGASYEQYF. The CDR3 DNA is TGCAGTGCTAGCCCGACAGGGGCAAGCTACGAGCAGTACTTC.

Comment on this clonotype: This may be a read error, as it is one base from a much larger clone. The V and J genes are TRBV20-1 and TRBJ2-1; 8 nucleotides line up with TRBD2. J gave up 4 bases and V 3 bases, and 5 bases lay outside the gene matches. This CDR3 spans 14 amino acids. Germline loops: CDR1 DFQATT, CDR2 SNEGSKA (reference sequence). The CDR3: CSASTGRAYNEQFF. CDR3 in DNA: TGCAGTGCTAGTACCGGGAGGGCTTACAATGAGCAGTTCTTC.

This clonotype was seen a few times. V gene TRBV30 combines with J gene TRBJ2-7, with D uncertain. V lost 0 bases to trimming and J lost 4 bases, with 10 bases between them. The germline CDR1 and CDR2 sequences are GTSNPN and SVGIG (reference sequence). The CDR3 runs 13 residues. The CDR3 DNA follows: TGTGCCTGGAGTGTCTTAGCTCGGTACGAGCAGTACTTC. It encodes CAWSVLARYEQYF. Variable domain in full (rest from reference TRBV30 and TRBJ2-7): SQTIHQWPATLVQPVGSPLSLECTVEGTSNPNLYWYRQAAGRGLQLLFYSVGIGQISSEVPQNLSASRPQDRQFILSSKKLLLSDSGFYLCAWSVLARYEQYFGPGTRLTVT.

The gene calls are TRBV6-1 and TRBJ2-3; D unclear. This CDR3 comprises 14 residues. Germline loops: CDR1 MNHNS, CDR2 SASEGT. V lost 6 bases and J lost 1, with 11 bases in between. Written as DNA, the CDR3 is TGTGCCAGCAGCCCAGAAAGCCGCACAGATACGCAGTATTTT. This translates into CASSPESRTDTQYF.

At least ten counts were recorded for this clonotype. J is TRBJ2-4 and V is TRBV12-3 or TRBV12-4, with D possibly called TRBD1 or TRBD2 (5 bases each). This CDR3 has 12 residues. The germline V and J ends were trimmed by 3 bases and 9 bases, with 9 bases remaining between them. In DNA, the CDR3 is TGTGCCAGCAGTTTGTGGGGGAGCATTCAGTACTTC. This codes for CASSLWGSIQYF.

This clonotype was recorded at least ten times. The chain links TRBV28 to TRBJ2-7, with 11 bases matching TRBD1. V lost 5 bases to trimming and J lost 5 bases; unmatched junction nucleotides: 11. The CDR3 spans 16 residues. Germline values: CDR1 MDHEN, CDR2 SYDVKM. CDR3: CASSMPGQGARDEQYF. Here the CDR3 DNA reads TGTGCCAGCAGTATGCCTGGACAGGGGGCGCGGGACGAGCAGTACTTC.

V and J are TRBV20-1 and TRBJ2-7; TRBD2 matches at 11 bases. Germline V CDR1 and CDR2: DFQATT, SNEGSKA (reference sequence). This CDR3 spans 15 amino acids. The junction had 5 bases not matched to a gene; V was cut back by 0 bases and J by 4 bases. CDR3 DNA: TGCAGTGCTAGAGATCAGGCTAGCGGGAGGTACGAGCAGTACTTC. Translated: CSARDQASGRYEQYF.

This chain uses TRBV7-3 with TRBJ1-2; 7 bases align to TRBD1. From germline, CDR1 is SGHTA and CDR2 FQGTGA. The CDR3 is 13 residues long. The trim removed 5 bases at V and 7 bases at J, leaving 7 bases unmatched. CDR3 nucleotides: TGTGCCAGCAGCCCAGACAGGGAGGCTGGCTACACCTTC. Amino acids: CASSPDREAGYTF.